Listed below are T cell receptor beta chains from one sample, sequenced in a study of blood T cells in healthy people across ages. TCRdb reanalysed the 5' RACE reads using MiXCR and keeps one entry per CDR3 protein. The sample consists of some 890,000 distinct CDR3 sequences, approximately 32% of them appearing once. These sequences were also reported in another study, on T cells of mothers and their children.

Sequenced material: blood. All receptors derive from a woman in her thirties or forties in good health. CDR3s include the opening cysteine and the closing phenylalanine or tryptophan. D genes are given only for firm matches. Only part of the rows carry a size: once, few, many, or a class if the clone is expanded.

j_call clone_size d_call v_call cdr3_nt cdr3_aa
TRBJ2-5 NA TRBD2 TRBV3-1 TGTGCCAGCAGCCAAGATCTTCCTAGCGGGATGTACCAAGAGACCCAGTACTTC CASSQDLPSGMYQETQYF
TRBJ1-2 many TRBD1 TRBV6-5 TGTGCCAGCAGTTACGTGCAGGGGGACTATGGCTACACCTTC CASSYVQGDYGYTF
TRBJ1-2 many NA TRBV7-9 TGTGCCAGCAGCTATACGGACCTACTCTATGGCTACACCTTC CASSYTDLLYGYTF
TRBJ2-3 NA NA TRBV3-1 TGTGCCAGCAGCCAAGTGGCTTTTAGAGATACGCAGTATTTT CASSQVAFRDTQYF
TRBJ1-5 NA NA TRBV27 TGTGCCAGCAGTTTATTTCTCAGTACCAATCAGCCCCAGCATTTT CASSLFLSTNQPQHF
TRBJ2-1 NA NA TRBV4-2 TGTGCCAGCAGCCAAGATAACTCGGTTAGGGGGGGGGCGAAGCAGTTCTTC CASSQDNSVRGGAKQFF
TRBJ2-7 many NA TRBV9 TGTGCCAGCAGCCCCGGAAGTTGGAATTCCTACGAGCAGTACTTC CASSPGSWNSYEQYF
TRBJ1-2 few NA TRBV2 TGTGCCAGCAGTGAAGCGAGGTTAGCAGGGGTTGGCTACACCTTC CASSEARLAGVGYTF
TRBJ2-7 many NA TRBV7-7 TGTGCTAGCTACTACGAGCAGTACTTC CASYYEQYF
TRBJ1-6 NA NA TRBV5-1 TGCGCCAGCAGCCGGGGACAACCCAAATCACCCCTCCACTTT CASSRGQPKSPLHF
TRBJ2-5 few NA TRBV7-2 TGTGCCAGCAGCTTTACAGGGCCAGAGACCCAGTACTTC CASSFTGPETQYF
TRBJ2-7 once TRBD1 TRBV9 TGTGCCAGCAGTCTAACGACAGGGAATGAGCAGTACTTC CASSLTTGNEQYF
TRBJ2-7 many NA TRBV29-1 TGCAGCGTTGAAGTCTCACGGATCGAGCAGTACTTC CSVEVSRIEQYF
TRBJ2-7 NA NA TRBV7-2 TGTGCCAGCAGCGGGACCCTTCGTGAGCAGTACTTC CASSGTLREQYF
TRBJ1-6 NA NA TRBV18 TGTGCCAGCTCACCACCATCGGCAGGGATCGGGGGATCATCCCTCCACTTT CASSPPSAGIGGSSLHF
TRBJ1-2 NA NA TRBV5-4 TGTGCCAGCAGCTTGGAGACAGTTATCACCCTAGTGGGCTGCACCTTC CASSLETVITLVGCTF
TRBJ2-7 few TRBD1 TRBV29-1 TGCAGCGTTGATAACTTCGGGACAGGGGACAATGAGCAGTACTTC CSVDNFGTGDNEQYF
TRBJ2-7 many NA TRBV20-1 TGCAGTGCTAGATTCGGGGGTTCCTACGAGCAGTACTTC CSARFGGSYEQYF
TRBJ1-5 few NA TRBV30 TGTGCCTGGAGTGACGTTGGGCAGCCCCAGCATTTT CAWSDVGQPQHF
TRBJ2-7 many TRBD2 TRBV7-2 TGTGCCAGCAGCCTGGGACTAGCGGGGGGGGGCTACGAGCAGTACTTC CASSLGLAGGGYEQYF
TRBJ2-7 NA TRBD2 TRBV11-2 TGTGCCAGCCTACGGGGAGCGGGAGAGGTCCACGAGCAGTACTTC CASLRGAGEVHEQYF
TRBJ1-1 NA TRBD1 TRBV4-1 TGCGCCAGCAGCCAAGGGCAGCCTCTGGGACAGGGCTACACTGAAGCTTTCTTT CASSQGQPLGQGYTEAFF
TRBJ2-3 many NA TRBV7-6 TGTGCCAGCAGCCATGGACAGTTAGTCACAGATACGCAGTATTTT CASSHGQLVTDTQYF
TRBJ1-4 NA NA TRBV27 TGTGCCAGCAGCTTATCGGCGCGAGGGCTGGGTAATGAAAAACTGTTTTTT CASSLSARGLGNEKLFF
TRBJ2-5 few TRBD1 TRBV7-2 TGTGCCAGCAGCAAACTGGGACAGGGGTCCCAAGAGACCCAGTACTTC CASSKLGQGSQETQYF
TRBJ2-1 many TRBD2 TRBV29-1 TGCAGCGCTCAAATTGGGGGTGGACTAGATGTTGGTGAGCAGTTCTTC CSAQIGGGLDVGEQFF
TRBJ1-1 NA NA TRBV2 TGTGCCAGCAGTGAAATGGGACAAAACACTGAAGCTTTCTTT CASSEMGQNTEAFF
TRBJ2-2 NA NA TRBV6-1 TGTGCCAGCAGTGAAGGGACCTATGACACCGGGGAGCTGTTTTTT CASSEGTYDTGELFF
TRBJ2-3 many NA TRBV5-1 TGCGCCAGCAGCTTGGTCCTGCGTAAGGGCACAGATACGCAGTATTTT CASSLVLRKGTDTQYF
TRBJ2-1 once NA TRBV24-1 TGTGCCTCCAGTGATTCCCCGGTGGAGGCAGACAATGAGCAGTTCTTC CASSDSPVEADNEQFF
TRBJ2-7 NA NA TRBV5-1 TGCGCCAGCAGCTTGGATAAAGGGTTCGAGCAGTACTTC CASSLDKGFEQYF
TRBJ2-7 many NA TRBV10-3 TGTGCCATCAGCAGAGGGGGGGCTGAGGCCGAGCAGTACTTC CAISRGGAEAEQYF
TRBJ2-1 NA NA TRBV4-3 TGCGCCAGCAGCCAAGACGGGTGGCTAGCAAGAACCGAGCAGTTCTTC CASSQDGWLARTEQFF
TRBJ2-7 NA NA TRBV7-9 TGTGCCAGCAGCCCGATCGGGGACGAGCAGTACTTC CASSPIGDEQYF
TRBJ1-1 NA NA TRBV4-1 TGCGCCAGCAGTCCGGTACCTTCGGGGTTCCCTGAAGCTTTCTTT CASSPVPSGFPEAFF